The next 23 T cell receptor beta chains were all read from a single sample in a study of T-cell reconstitution after alpha-beta-depleted transplantation in children. Using unique molecular identifiers, the investigators prepared the TCRbeta library. Each CDR3 protein gets one entry after TCRdb re-called the PCR reads with MiXCR. This sample has some 350,000 distinct CDR3 sequences; around 15% occur once, and the top ten carry 35% to 50%. The material sequenced was PBMCs, mostly from graft donor cells, taken 360 days after TCRalphabeta/CD19-depleted stem cell transplant. These receptors were taken from a male patient aged 2-10 years who had a stem cell transplant for acute lymphoblastic leukemia, so the T cells may come from the graft donor.

V gene TRBV25-1 combines with J gene TRBJ2-1; 8 nucleotides line up with TRBD1. Per germline, CDR1 MGHDK and CDR2 SYGVNS. CDR3 size: 15 residues. After removal of 3 bases from V and 8 bases from J, the junction contained 9 bases not matched to a gene. CDR3 in amino acids: CASSEPLDRVDEQFF. CDR3 bases: TGTGCCAGCAGTGAGCCGTTGGACAGGGTGGATGAGCAGTTCTTC.

This clonotype was detected ten times or more. J is TRBJ2-1 and V is TRBV20-1, with 10 bases that match TRBD2. The CDR3 has 16 residues. V shed 1 base and J 2 bases; nucleotides not matched to a gene: 5. The germline gives CDR1 DFQATT, CDR2 SNEGSKA (reference sequence). The chain's CDR3 is CSARAWGLATYNEQFF. In DNA form, the CDR3 reads TGCAGTGCTAGAGCTTGGGGACTAGCGACCTACAATGAGCAGTTCTTC.

The chain recombines TRBV7-2 with TRBJ2-1; 9 bases map to TRBD2. V lost 4 bases, J lost 12 bases, and 10 bases stayed unmatched. The V gene's germline CDR1 is SGHTA and CDR2 FQGNSA. The CDR3 runs to 14 residues. CDR3 DNA: TGTGCCAGCAGCTCCCCCGGGACTAGCTTGCCGCAGTTCTTC. Translating it yields CASSSPGTSLPQFF.

The rearrangement links TRBV30 to TRBJ2-7, with 7 bases that match TRBD2. The V and J ends lost 0 bases and 10 bases, in that order; junction bases with no gene match: 9. The CDR3 is made up of 13 amino acids. In germline, CDR1 is GTSNPN, CDR2 SVGIG (reference sequence). CDR3 in amino acids: CAWSVGVGRVQYF. The CDR3 region has the DNA TGTGCCTGGAGTGTCGGCGTTGGGAGGGTCCAGTACTTC.

For the CDR3, the DNA is TGCAGTGCCTACAGGTTGAACACTGAAGCTTTCTTT. Translating it yields CSAYRLNTEAFF. The J gene is TRBJ1-1, the V gene TRBV20-1; weak D call: TRBD1 (5 bases). V lost 6 bases, J lost 0 bases, and 8 bases lay in between. This CDR3 is 12 amino acids long. The germline V gene encodes CDR1 DFQATT and CDR2 SNEGSKA (reference sequence).

The gene calls are TRBV9 and TRBJ1-6; D unresolved. Germline assignment: CDR1 SGDLS and CDR2 YYNGEE. The CDR3 is made up of 14 amino acids. V lost 0 bases to trimming and J lost 14 bases, with 15 bases between them. DNA for the CDR3: TGTGCCAGCAGCGTAGTGGCACCCTGTCGGACCCTCCACTTT. Its translation is CASSVVAPCRTLHF.

This clonotype appeared many times. The chain employs TRBV4-2 and TRBJ2-3; D gene unclear. Germline V lookup: CDR1 LGHNA, CDR2 YNFKEQ. CDR3 length: 14 amino acids. The germline V and J ends were trimmed by 0 bases and 6 bases, with 10 bases remaining between them. The CDR3 region is CASSQDPRTDTQYF. In nucleotides, the CDR3 is TGTGCCAGCAGCCAAGACCCTCGAACGGATACGCAGTATTTT.

This chain connects TRBV6-2 or TRBV6-3 to TRBJ1-1; D remains unclear. This CDR3 contains 12 residues. CDR1 MNHEY and CDR2 SVGEGT come from the germline V gene. V lost 6 bases and J lost 5, with 10 bases in between. For the CDR3, the DNA is TGTGCCAGCAGCAACACGAGGACTGAAGCTTTCTTT. Translated: CASSNTRTEAFF.

This chain uses TRBV10-3 with TRBJ2-3; the match to TRBD2 covers 8 bases. V shed 4 bases and J 4 bases; nucleotides not matched to a gene: 7. The CDR3 extends over 15 amino acids. Germline V lookup: CDR1 ENHRY, CDR2 SYGVKD. Written as DNA, the CDR3 is TGTGCCATCAGTGTGGGCGGGAGGTCCGCAGATACGCAGTATTTT. This sequence encodes CAISVGGRSADTQYF.

The chain links TRBV15 to TRBJ1-4; D uncertain. The CDR3 runs 16 residues. Germline values: CDR1 LNHNV, CDR2 YYDKDF (reference sequence). V gave up 0 bases and J gave up 8 bases, with 16 bases separating them. The CDR3 is CATSRDLGQFPEKLFF. Written as DNA, the CDR3 is TGTGCCACCAGCAGAGATTTGGGTCAATTCCCCGAAAAACTGTTTTTT.

The chain joins TRBV14 to TRBJ2-1, with D possibly called TRBD1 or TRBD2 (6 bases each). Trimming took off 5 bases at V and 4 bases at J, with 15 bases between the two ends. Germline V CDR1 and CDR2: SGHDN, FVKESK. The CDR3 sequence is 15 residues long. As DNA, the CDR3 is TGTGCCAGCAGCACCCTGTGGGGGGCATACAATGAGCAGTTCTTC. Protein product: CASSTLWGAYNEQFF.

The CDR3 region is CASSLGVDLSATNEKLFF. The CDR3 bases are TGTGCCAGCAGTTTAGGGGTGGACCTCTCGGCGACTAATGAAAAACTGTTTTTT. This rearrangement joins TRBV12-3 or TRBV12-4 to TRBJ1-4; D unclear. The CDR3 has 18 residues. V was shortened by 1 base and J by 2 bases, with 17 bases between the two germline ends.

This clonotype was observed at least ten times. The rearrangement uses TRBV28 and TRBJ2-7; 7 nucleotides agree with TRBD2. The V segment lost 6 bases and the J segment 2 bases; nucleotides outside the gene matches: 4. The CDR3 runs to 13 residues. From germline, CDR1 is MDHEN and CDR2 SYDVKM. CDR3 nucleotides: TGTGCCAGCAGCCCCGGGACTACCTACGAGCAGTACTTC. This encodes CASSPGTTYEQYF.

The rearrangement links TRBV15 to TRBJ2-5, with D perhaps given as TRBD1 or TRBD2 (5 bases each). The germline gives CDR1 LNHNV, CDR2 YYDKDF (reference sequence). The CDR3 sequence is 13 residues long. Trimming left V 1 base short and J 3 bases short, with 6 bases between. The CDR3, as DNA: TGTGCCACCAGCAGAGTGGGGGAAGAGACCCAGTACTTC. Translation gives CATSRVGEETQYF.

This clonotype was found a few times. V is TRBV5-1 and J is TRBJ2-3; D gene ambiguous. Germline V gene lookup returns CDR1 SGHRS and CDR2 YFSETQ. Trimming took 4 bases from V and 6 from J, leaving 12 bases between them. This CDR3 has 13 amino acids. The CDR3 loop is CASSHGSQDTQYF. DNA for the CDR3: TGCGCCAGCAGCCACGGGTCCCAGGATACGCAGTATTTT.

J is TRBJ2-5 and V is TRBV7-2, with D perhaps TRBD2 (5 bases). This CDR3 is 15 amino acids long. The germline gives CDR1 SGHTA, CDR2 FQGNSA. Trimming left V 1 base short and J 3 bases short, with 12 bases between. The CDR3 sequence: CASSLVGSGKETQYF. Written as DNA, the CDR3 is TGTGCCAGCAGCTTAGTTGGGAGCGGTAAAGAGACCCAGTACTTC. Complete variable domain (other parts from reference TRBV7-2 and TRBJ2-5): GAGVSQSPSNKVTEKGKDVELRCDPISGHTALYWYRQSLGQGLEFLIYFQGNSAPDKSGLPSDRFSAERTGGSVSTLTIQRTQQEDSAVYLCASSLVGSGKETQYFGPGTRLLVL.

This clonotype showed up just a few times. The chain recombines TRBV5-1 with TRBJ1-1, with 8 bases identical to TRBD1. CDR3 length: 13 residues. V lost 7 bases to trimming and J lost 5 bases; unmatched junction nucleotides: 7. Germline loops: CDR1 SGHRS, CDR2 YFSETQ. The CDR3 coding sequence is TGCGCCAGCCAACAGGGGGGGCAGACTGAAGCTTTCTTT. It translates to CASQQGGQTEAFF.

The chain uses TRBV28 and TRBJ2-3; D ambiguous. CDR3 size: 14 residues. The V end was cut by 6 bases, the J end by 0 bases, with 10 bases between. CDR1 and CDR2 (germline): MDHEN, SYDVKM. The CDR3 spells CASRLVPSTDTQYF. In DNA form, the CDR3 reads TGTGCCAGCAGGCTGGTTCCTAGCACAGATACGCAGTATTTT.

The V call is TRBV29-1, the J call TRBJ1-2; 8 positions agree with TRBD1. The V gene's germline CDR1 is SQVTM and CDR2 ANQGSEA. V gave up 4 bases and J gave up 6 bases; unmatched junction bases: 7. The CDR3 has 13 amino acids. The CDR3 reads CSVADREGNGYTF. In nucleotides, the CDR3 is TGCAGCGTTGCGGACAGGGAAGGGAATGGCTACACCTTC.

Ten or more counts support this clonotype. CDR3 sequence: CSALSKGDEQFF. In DNA, the CDR3 is TGCAGTGCTTTATCGAAGGGTGATGAGCAGTTCTTC. This chain links TRBV20-1 with TRBJ2-1; no clear D gene. This CDR3 contains 12 residues. Germline V gene lookup returns CDR1 DFQATT and CDR2 SNEGSKA (reference sequence). Trimming cost V 5 bases and J 8 bases, with 13 bases left between them.

This clonotype was seen at least ten times. One junction end does not reproduce the germline sequence, and a read error may be involved. This rearrangement joins TRBV20-1 to TRBJ2-3; 8 nucleotides line up with TRBD2. The length of the CDR3 is 13 residues. The germline V gene has CDR1 DFQATT and CDR2 SNEGSKA (reference sequence). Here the CDR3 reads CSVRAGDTDTQYF. Written as DNA, the CDR3 is TGCAGTGTTAGAGCGGGAGACACAGATACGCAGTATTTT.

The chain couples TRBV2 to TRBJ2-1; perhaps TRBD2 as D (6 bases). CDR3 length: 14 amino acids. Between the trimmed V and J ends, which lost 4 bases and 6 bases, there was a span of 13 bases. From germline, CDR1 is SNHLY and CDR2 FYNNEI. The CDR3 nucleotides are TGTGCCAGCAGTGTGGGAGGCCCATTCAATGAGCAGTTCTTC. It codes for CASSVGGPFNEQFF.

The V call is TRBV5-1, the J call TRBJ2-3, with a possible D match to TRBD2 (6 bases). V shed 2 bases and J shed 2 bases, with 21 bases lying between them. The germline V gene encodes CDR1 SGHRS and CDR2 YFSETQ. CDR3 length equals 18 residues. The CDR3 sequence: CASSFSARLAGNTDTQYF. The CDR3 DNA reads as TGCGCCAGCAGCTTTTCCGCGCGGTTGGCGGGGAACACAGATACGCAGTATTTT.